The rows below give T cell receptor beta chains drawn from one sample of a study of identical twins. TCRdb reprocessed the 5' RACE reads with MiXCR, giving one entry per CDR3 protein. The sample holds 1.5 million to 2 million distinct CDR3 sequences, roughly a third seen once. Sequences were obtained from cord blood. All receptors come from a newborn girl in good health. CDR3s include the opening cysteine and the closing phenylalanine or tryptophan. Fields, in order: V gene, J gene, D gene, clone size, CDR3 protein, CDR3 DNA. D genes are given only for firm matches. Clone sizes are given selectively: once, few, many, or a class where the clone is expanded.

v_gene: TRBV10-3; j_gene: TRBJ2-3; d_gene: TRBD2; abundance: many; CDR3aa: CAISESGTQFTDTQYF; CDR3nt: TGTGCCATCAGTGAGAGCGGGACCCAGTTCACAGATACGCAGTATTTT
v_gene: TRBV7-9; j_gene: TRBJ2-1; d_gene: NA; abundance: many; CDR3aa: CASSNNEQFF; CDR3nt: TGTGCCAGCAGCAACAATGAGCAGTTCTTC
v_gene: TRBV27; j_gene: TRBJ2-3; d_gene: TRBD2; abundance: many; CDR3aa: CATATSGFTDTQYF; CDR3nt: TGTGCCACCGCGACTAGCGGATTCACAGATACGCAGTATTTT
v_gene: TRBV20-1; j_gene: TRBJ2-5; d_gene: TRBD1; abundance: many; CDR3aa: CSDEGQGVETQYF; CDR3nt: TGCAGTGACGAAGGACAGGGGGTAGAGACCCAGTACTTC
v_gene: TRBV19; j_gene: TRBJ1-5; d_gene: NA; abundance: NA; CDR3aa: CASSIEGYGQPQHF; CDR3nt: TGTGCCAGTAGTATAGAGGGGTACGGTCAGCCCCAGCATTTT
v_gene: TRBV6-5; j_gene: TRBJ1-1; d_gene: NA; abundance: NA; CDR3aa: CASSYLRGTKAFF; CDR3nt: TGTGCCAGCAGTTATTTGAGGGGGACGAAAGCTTTCTTT
v_gene: TRBV20-1; j_gene: TRBJ2-7; d_gene: NA; abundance: many; CDR3aa: CSARGFSYEQYF; CDR3nt: TGCAGTGCTAGGGGGTTCTCCTACGAGCAGTACTTC
v_gene: TRBV6-2/TRBV6-3; j_gene: TRBJ2-1; d_gene: TRBD2; abundance: NA; CDR3aa: CASSYSSGGGMYNEQFF; CDR3nt: TGTGCCAGCAGTTACTCGTCGGGAGGGGGGATGTACAATGAGCAGTTCTTC
v_gene: TRBV7-6; j_gene: TRBJ2-7; d_gene: NA; abundance: NA; CDR3aa: CAGSLVRGYEQYF; CDR3nt: TGTGCCGGCAGCTTAGTACGGGGCTACGAGCAGTACTTC
v_gene: TRBV20-1; j_gene: TRBJ2-1; d_gene: TRBD2; abundance: NA; CDR3aa: CSARAGGGANEQFF; CDR3nt: TGCAGTGCTAGAGCCGGCGGGGGGGCCAATGAGCAGTTCTTC
v_gene: TRBV28; j_gene: TRBJ2-5; d_gene: NA; abundance: NA; CDR3aa: CASSPGLLSPQYF; CDR3nt: TGTGCCAGCAGCCCGGGACTCCTTTCGCCCCAGTACTTC
v_gene: TRBV5-1; j_gene: TRBJ2-1; d_gene: TRBD2; abundance: few; CDR3aa: CASSLARTSGGINEQFF; CDR3nt: TGCGCCAGCAGCTTGGCACGGACTAGCGGGGGGATCAATGAGCAGTTCTTC
v_gene: TRBV4-2; j_gene: TRBJ2-1; d_gene: NA; abundance: NA; CDR3aa: CASSQGLRQFF; CDR3nt: TGTGCCAGCAGCCAAGGTTTGAGGCAGTTCTTC
v_gene: TRBV7-6; j_gene: TRBJ2-3; d_gene: NA; abundance: NA; CDR3aa: CSSSLGGGDTQYF; CDR3nt: TGTTCCAGCAGCTTAGGAGGGGGGGATACGCAGTATTTT
v_gene: TRBV20-1; j_gene: TRBJ2-1; d_gene: NA; abundance: NA; CDR3aa: CSATMYNEQFF; CDR3nt: TGCAGTGCTACAATGTACAATGAGCAGTTCTTC
v_gene: TRBV6-2/TRBV6-3; j_gene: TRBJ2-4; d_gene: NA; abundance: NA; CDR3aa: CASRREGVTKNIQYF; CDR3nt: TGTGCCAGCAGGAGGGAAGGGGTCACCAAAAACATTCAGTACTTC
v_gene: TRBV6-7; j_gene: TRBJ2-2; d_gene: NA; abundance: once; CDR3aa: CASTGGLNTGELFF; CDR3nt: TGTGCCAGCACTGGCGGACTAAACACCGGGGAGCTGTTTTTT
v_gene: TRBV20-1; j_gene: TRBJ2-2; d_gene: NA; abundance: NA; CDR3aa: CSAGKAGNTGELFF; CDR3nt: TGCAGTGCCGGGAAGGCGGGGAACACCGGGGAGCTGTTTTTT
v_gene: TRBV27; j_gene: TRBJ2-7; d_gene: TRBD1; abundance: many; CDR3aa: CASSLYGTAYEQYF; CDR3nt: TGTGCCAGCAGTTTGTATGGGACAGCCTACGAGCAGTACTTC
v_gene: TRBV11-2; j_gene: TRBJ1-5; d_gene: NA; abundance: once; CDR3aa: CASSLDRRARNQPQHF; CDR3nt: TGTGCCAGCAGCTTAGATAGAAGAGCCCGGAATCAGCCCCAGCATTTT
v_gene: TRBV27; j_gene: TRBJ2-1; d_gene: TRBD2; abundance: many; CDR3aa: CASSFGLAGQNEQFF; CDR3nt: TGTGCCAGCAGTTTCGGACTAGCGGGGCAGAATGAGCAGTTCTTC
v_gene: TRBV7-9; j_gene: TRBJ1-1; d_gene: TRBD1; abundance: NA; CDR3aa: CASSLGVGTGFMNTEAFF; CDR3nt: TGTGCCAGCAGCTTAGGGGTCGGGACAGGATTTATGAACACTGAAGCTTTCTTT
v_gene: TRBV5-6; j_gene: TRBJ2-1; d_gene: TRBD2; abundance: NA; CDR3aa: CASSYQLAASYSEQFF; CDR3nt: TGTGCCAGCAGCTACCAACTAGCGGCCTCCTACAGTGAGCAGTTCTTC
v_gene: TRBV6-2/TRBV6-3; j_gene: TRBJ2-3; d_gene: NA; abundance: NA; CDR3aa: CASSYSWVNKGAQYF; CDR3nt: TGTGCCAGCAGTTACTCGTGGGTCAACAAGGGAGCGCAGTATTTT
v_gene: TRBV10-3; j_gene: TRBJ2-5; d_gene: TRBD1; abundance: few; CDR3aa: CAISESKDRQETQYF; CDR3nt: TGTGCCATCAGTGAGTCGAAGGACAGGCAAGAGACCCAGTACTTC
v_gene: TRBV4-1; j_gene: TRBJ1-1; d_gene: TRBD1; abundance: NA; CDR3aa: CASSPSGTANTEAFF; CDR3nt: TGCGCCAGCAGCCCCTCCGGGACAGCAAACACTGAAGCTTTCTTT
v_gene: TRBV14; j_gene: TRBJ2-1; d_gene: NA; abundance: NA; CDR3aa: CASSQVGRLVYNEQFF; CDR3nt: TGTGCCAGCAGCCAAGTCGGGCGCCTCGTCTACAATGAGCAGTTCTTC
v_gene: TRBV20-1; j_gene: TRBJ1-6; d_gene: TRBD1; abundance: few; CDR3aa: CSGNDRGDNSPLHF; CDR3nt: TGCAGTGGAAACGACAGGGGGGATAATTCACCCCTCCACTTT
v_gene: TRBV27; j_gene: TRBJ1-1; d_gene: NA; abundance: NA; CDR3aa: CASTPRGGKYFITEAFF; CDR3nt: TGTGCCAGCACCCCTAGGGGGGGTAAATATTTTATCACTGAAGCTTTCTTT
v_gene: TRBV25-1; j_gene: TRBJ2-5; d_gene: NA; abundance: NA; CDR3aa: CASSAGQINEQYF; CDR3nt: TGTGCCAGCAGTGCCGGACAGATCAATGAGCAGTACTTC
v_gene: TRBV5-1; j_gene: TRBJ2-7; d_gene: NA; abundance: few; CDR3aa: CASSLPQGFVYF; CDR3nt: TGCGCCAGCAGCTTGCCTCAGGGCTTTGTGTACTTC
v_gene: TRBV5-1; j_gene: TRBJ2-5; d_gene: TRBD1; abundance: NA; CDR3aa: CASSRSTGQGAYNEQYF; CDR3nt: TGCGCCAGCAGCAGAAGTACGGGACAGGGGGCCTACAATGAGCAGTACTTC
v_gene: TRBV2; j_gene: TRBJ2-3; d_gene: NA; abundance: NA; CDR3aa: CASGSESTDTQYF; CDR3nt: TGTGCCAGCGGCAGCGAAAGCACAGATACGCAGTATTTT
v_gene: TRBV12-3/TRBV12-4; j_gene: TRBJ2-7; d_gene: TRBD1; abundance: NA; CDR3aa: CASRSDRGSYEQYF; CDR3nt: TGTGCCAGCAGATCGGACAGGGGCTCCTACGAGCAGTACTTC
v_gene: TRBV12-3/TRBV12-4; j_gene: TRBJ2-7; d_gene: TRBD2; abundance: few; CDR3aa: CASSFLGLGPYEQYF; CDR3nt: TGTGCCAGCAGTTTCTTGGGACTAGGACCCTACGAGCAGTACTTC
v_gene: TRBV3-1; j_gene: TRBJ2-1; d_gene: TRBD1; abundance: few; CDR3aa: CASSPVLPGQLVNEQFF; CDR3nt: TGTGCCAGCAGCCCCGTGCTGCCGGGACAGCTAGTCAATGAGCAGTTCTTC
v_gene: TRBV12-3/TRBV12-4; j_gene: TRBJ2-1; d_gene: NA; abundance: few; CDR3aa: CASRPMGNNEQFF; CDR3nt: TGTGCCAGCAGACCCATGGGCAACAATGAGCAGTTCTTC
v_gene: TRBV11-2; j_gene: TRBJ2-7; d_gene: TRBD1; abundance: few; CDR3aa: CASSSPPGQSSYEQYF; CDR3nt: TGTGCCAGCAGCTCACCACCGGGACAGAGCTCCTACGAGCAGTACTTC
v_gene: TRBV7-9; j_gene: TRBJ1-2; d_gene: NA; abundance: NA; CDR3aa: CASSLGVLGQSANYGYTF; CDR3nt: TGTGCCAGCAGCTTAGGGGTATTAGGGCAGTCAGCTAACTATGGCTACACCTTC
v_gene: TRBV27; j_gene: TRBJ2-7; d_gene: NA; abundance: many; CDR3aa: CASSPLDSSYEQYF; CDR3nt: TGTGCCAGCAGTCCACTGGACAGCTCCTACGAGCAGTACTTC
v_gene: TRBV28; j_gene: TRBJ1-2; d_gene: NA; abundance: NA; CDR3aa: CASSLPVYGYTF; CDR3nt: TGTGCCAGCAGTTTACCTGTGTATGGCTACACCTTC
v_gene: TRBV30; j_gene: TRBJ2-4; d_gene: NA; abundance: NA; CDR3aa: CAWSVAVKNIQYF; CDR3nt: TGTGCCTGGAGTGTCGCCGTAAAAAACATTCAGTACTTC
v_gene: TRBV11-2; j_gene: TRBJ2-3; d_gene: TRBD2; abundance: NA; CDR3aa: CASSLGLGLAGGQTDTQYF; CDR3nt: TGTGCCAGCAGCTTAGGCCTTGGACTAGCGGGGGGGCAAACAGATACGCAGTATTTT
v_gene: TRBV7-9; j_gene: TRBJ2-3; d_gene: NA; abundance: NA; CDR3aa: CASSHSLYRATDTQYF; CDR3nt: TGTGCCAGCAGTCATAGTCTATACAGGGCCACAGATACGCAGTATTTT
v_gene: TRBV12-3/TRBV12-4; j_gene: TRBJ1-1; d_gene: NA; abundance: NA; CDR3aa: CASSFGQKTANTEAFF; CDR3nt: TGTGCCAGCAGTTTTGGACAGAAAACAGCGAACACTGAAGCTTTCTTT
v_gene: TRBV12-3/TRBV12-4; j_gene: TRBJ1-5; d_gene: NA; abundance: NA; CDR3aa: CASSFRQRNQPQHF; CDR3nt: TGTGCCAGCAGTTTTCGACAGCGCAATCAGCCCCAGCATTTT
v_gene: TRBV28; j_gene: TRBJ2-3; d_gene: NA; abundance: NA; CDR3aa: CASSLRTSRRTDTQYF; CDR3nt: TGTGCCAGCAGTTTACGGACATCCCGGCGCACAGATACGCAGTATTTT